The sequence of this T cell receptor (beta chain) was determined in a study of long-term antiretroviral therapy in people with HIV. The libraries were made with immunoSEQ v3.0 at survey level. Profiling relied on immunoSEQ multiplex PCR, and the TCRdb table lists in-frame clones only, not all of them. The sample lists 8,400 or so clones, around 84% occurring once. Germline V gene lookup returns CDR1 SGHTA and CDR2 FQGNSA. The CDR3 is made up of 15 amino acids. J was trimmed by 5 bases and V by 2 bases; bases with no gene match: 7. This chain uses TRBV7-2 with TRBJ1-2; TRBD1 aligns across 8 bases. The sample in question was unsorted PBMCs, obtained 0.3 years before starting antiretroviral therapy. The sequence was obtained from a man aged 25-40 years with HIV. The CDR3 is CASSLRQGRIYGYTF. CDR3 nucleotides: TGTGCCAGCAGCTTAAGACAGGGGAGGATATATGGCTACACCTTC.